The T cell receptor (beta chain) described here comes from a study of OX40 agonist ivuxolimab in advanced cancers. Across the whole study: Under the entry rules, prior anti-PD-1, anti-PD-L1 or anti-CTLA-4 therapy was allowed, and 35% to 40% had some.

V gave up 2 bases and J gave up 7 bases; unmatched junction bases: 3. The CDR3 sequence is 12 residues long. Germline V gives CDR1 SQVTM, CDR2 ANQGSEA. Notes on this clone: Its antigen remains unidentified.

This table comes from immunoSEQ multiplex PCR, and its TCRdb copy is limited to in-frame clones, with some not included. The sample consists of about 77,000 clones, more than 75% of them appearing once. Regarding the study as a whole: Normalized expansion of T-cell clones was also low for some nonresponders. On average, CD8+ T cells showed a greater number of expanded clones than CD4+.

The rearrangement links TRBV29-1 to TRBJ2-3, with 7 bases identical to TRBD2. The source material was CD4+ or CD8+ T cells sorted from blood, sampled in a trial of the OX40 agonist ivuxolimab. The clonotype originates from an adult with an advanced solid tumor such as melanoma, head and neck, liver or kidney cancer. In nucleotides, the CDR3 is TGCAGCGTTGAATCGGGGACTAATACGCAGTATTTT. This encodes CSVESGTNTQYF.